The source of this T cell receptor (beta chain) is a study of blood T cell repertoires in COVID-19. Method: immunoSEQ multiplex PCR; TCRdb's copy keeps in-frame clones and lacks some. Among about 100,000 clones listed, nearly 90% were seen once. The length of the CDR3 is 13 residues. CDR1 is SGHRS, CDR2 YFSETQ, per germline. V was shortened by 4 bases and J by 7 bases, with 14 bases between the two germline ends. This clone was seen a single time. This chain connects TRBV5-1 to TRBJ1-2, with a tentative D call TRBD1 (6 bases). This sequence was found in a man over 45 with active COVID-19. Material for sequencing was peripheral blood. DNA for the CDR3: TGCGCCAGCAGCCTCTTACAGGGTGGTGGCTACACCTTC. As protein: CASSLLQGGGYTF.